This entry describes one T cell receptor (beta chain). The antigen is unknown. The source of the sample is a study of cytomegalovirus exposure and HLA in healthy donors. Study context: Approximately 180 million T cells yielded 117 million unique TCR beta sequences in earlier analysis. Study conclusions and caveats: It is likely that the observed cluster of highly shared sequence variants was a sequencing artifact. Within a later analysis, the majority of CMV-associated TCR beta chains appeared HLA-restricted.

The CDR3 extends over 10 amino acids. CDR1 and CDR2 from the germline V gene are SQVTM and ANQGSEA. V lost 6 bases to trimming and J lost 5 bases, with 7 bases between them. The study ran its PCR with 60 Vbeta and 13 Jbeta primers. Method: immunoSEQ multiplex PCR; TCRdb's copy keeps in-frame clones and lacks some. The table records some 110,000 clones, around 64% of them present only once. The sample taken for sequencing was PBMCs. The chain has TRBV29-1 and TRBJ1-1; D is uncertain. This clonotype was obtained from a man aged 30-40 years in good health and CMV-seropositive. The CDR3 coding sequence is TGCAGCGTCCGAGAGACTGAAGCTTTCTTT. Translating it yields CSVRETEAFF.